These T cell receptor beta chains were read from a single sample in a study of blood T cell repertoires in COVID-19. Clones were read by immunoSEQ multiplex PCR, and TCRdb kept only the in-frame ones, dropping some. The sample lists 130,000 or so clones, around 80% occurring once. The sequenced sample was peripheral blood. These receptors originate from a man older than 75 with active or convalescent COVID-19. Both conserved end residues are part of each CDR3. A D gene is named only where the DNA matches it firmly. Size is stated for part of the rows, as once, few or many counts, or as a class when the clone is expanded.

CASSQGFAARTTNEKLFF	TGTGCCAGCAGTCAGGGTTTTGCCGCCCGGACAACTAATGAAAAACTGTTTTTT	TRBJ1-4	.	TRBV2	few
CASSKGGRVGELFF	TGTGCCAGCAGCAAAGGGGGCAGGGTCGGGGAGCTGTTTTTT	TRBJ2-2	.	TRBV21-1	.
CASSSRVQQNQPQHF	TGTGCCAGCAGTTCTCGGGTCCAGCAGAATCAGCCCCAGCATTTT	TRBJ1-5	.	TRBV6-2/TRBV6-3	.
CASSGQNYEQYF	TGTGCCAGTTCGGGACAGAACTACGAGCAGTACTTC	TRBJ2-7	TRBD1	TRBV2	.
CASSQGTGALAGETQYF	TGCGCCAGCAGTCAAGGGACAGGAGCACTAGCGGGAGAGACCCAGTACTTC	TRBJ2-5	.	TRBV23-1	.
CASTRMRTEAFF	TGTGCCAGCACACGGATGAGGACTGAAGCTTTCTTT	TRBJ1-1	.	TRBV28	.
CASGRGSGNTIYF	TGTGCCAGCGGACGGGGCTCTGGAAACACCATATATTTT	TRBJ1-3	.	TRBV2	.
CASTIGLRYNEQFF	TGTGCCAGCACTATCGGACTCAGGTACAATGAGCAGTTCTTC	TRBJ2-1	.	TRBV2	.
CASRPGQHTEAFF	TGTGCCAGCAGACCCGGACAGCACACTGAAGCTTTCTTT	TRBJ1-1	.	TRBV12-3/TRBV12-4	.
CAIPPPYGYTF	TGTGCCATCCCCCCCCCGTATGGCTACACCTTC	TRBJ1-2	.	TRBV19	.
CSVDGDRPYEQYF	TGCAGCGTTGACGGGGACAGGCCCTACGAGCAGTACTTC	TRBJ2-7	TRBD1	TRBV29-1	once
CASSLEGTGGRNTEAFF	TGTGCCAGCAGTCTAGAGGGGACAGGGGGTAGGAACACTGAAGCTTTCTTT	TRBJ1-1	TRBD1	TRBV27	.
CASSFRAGGASTDTQYF	TGCGCCAGCAGCTTTCGGGCCGGGGGGGCTAGCACAGATACGCAGTATTTT	TRBJ2-3	TRBD2	TRBV5-1	few
CASSESRLAAGTDTQYF	TGCGCCAGCAGTGAGTCGAGGCTGGCCGCCGGCACAGATACGCAGTATTTT	TRBJ2-3	.	TRBV10-2	.
CASSLEWPSTGELFF	TGCGCCAGCAGCTTGGAGTGGCCCTCCACCGGGGAGCTGTTTTTT	TRBJ2-2	.	TRBV5-1	.